The 26 T cell receptor beta chains reported below all come from one sample, sequenced in a study of OX40 agonist ivuxolimab in advanced cancers. TCRdb keeps only in-frame clones here, not all; method: immunoSEQ multiplex PCR. The table records 75,000 to 95,000 clones, around 85% of them present only once. Sequenced here: CD4+ or CD8+ T cells sorted from blood, sampled in a trial of the OX40 agonist ivuxolimab. These receptors all stem from an adult with an advanced solid tumor such as melanoma, head and neck, liver or kidney cancer.

CDR3: CAIGASASRYEQYV. The CDR3 DNA reads as TGTGCCATCGGAGCGTCAGCTTCCAGGTACGAGCAGTACGTC. The chain combines TRBV10-3 with TRBJ2-7; D gene unclear. The CDR3 runs 14 residues. Germline values: CDR1 ENHRY, CDR2 SYGVKD. Trimming removed 8 bases from V and 4 bases from J, with 18 bases in between.

This chain links TRBV29-1 with TRBJ2-7; no clear D. V was cut by 5 bases and J by 2 bases, with 19 bases left in between. Germline V CDR1 and CDR2: SQVTM, ANQGSEA. This CDR3 region has 15 residues. The CDR3 loop is CSVFLLGQQTYEQYF. The DNA of the CDR3 is TGCAGCGTTTTTTTACTTGGGCAGCAAACCTACGAGCAGTACTTC.

In this sample, this clone turned up a few times. The rearrangement joins TRBV19 to TRBJ1-1, with a weak D call TRBD1 (5 bases). V dropped 3 bases and J dropped 3 bases, with 8 bases sitting between them. Germline CDR1 and CDR2: LNHDA and SQIVND (reference sequence). This CDR3 is 13 amino acids long. In DNA form, the CDR3 reads TGTGCCAGTAGTATTCAGGGCCACACTGAAGCTTTCTTT. It encodes CASSIQGHTEAFF.

The chain employs TRBV20-1 and TRBJ2-7, with a possible D match to TRBD1 (6 bases). Between the trimmed V and J ends, which lost 3 bases and 6 bases, there was a span of 9 bases. CDR1 and CDR2 from the germline V gene are DFQATT and SNEGSKA (reference sequence). This CDR3 is built from 11 residues. CDR3 bases: TGCAGTGCTAGCAGGGGTGGCGAGCAGTACGTC. Its translation: CSASRGGEQYV.

In this sample, this clone turned up once. V usage is TRBV2 and J usage is TRBJ1-2; 10 nucleotides match TRBD1. Germline CDR1 is SNHLY and CDR2 is FYNNEI. This CDR3 has 15 amino acids. The V and J ends lost 6 bases and 1 base, in that order; junction bases with no gene match: 5. The CDR3 DNA reads TGTGCCAGCAGACTAGGGACAGGGGTTAACTATGGCTACACCTTC. This translates into CASRLGTGVNYGYTF.

The rearrangement links TRBV18 to TRBJ1-2; 8 nucleotides match TRBD1. This CDR3 has 14 amino acids. Germline lookup yields CDR1 KGHSH and CDR2 LQKENI. J lost 4 bases, V lost 3 bases, and 4 bases had no gene match. CDR3 DNA: TGTGCCAGCTCACCGGACAGGGAGAGCTATGGCTACACCTTC. It yields the protein CASSPDRESYGYTF.

The genes are TRBV28 and TRBJ2-3, with D possibly TRBD1 on 6 matching bases. The V and J ends lost 5 bases and 4 bases respectively, with 16 bases between them. This CDR3 is built from 15 residues. Per germline, CDR1 MDHEN and CDR2 SYDVKM. Here the CDR3 reads CASSAHTGPPDTQYF. The DNA for the CDR3 is TGTGCCAGCAGTGCCCATACAGGGCCCCCAGATACGCAGTATTTT.

The V gene is TRBV10-3, the J gene TRBJ2-5; D gene uncertain. There are 13 residues in the CDR3. CDR1 is ENHRY and CDR2 is SYGVKD in the germline V gene. Deletions cut 2 bases from V and 0 bases from J, with 4 bases between. The CDR3 region has the DNA TGTGCCATCAGTGAGGAAAACCAAGAGACCCAGTACTTC. Encoded protein: CAISEENQETQYF.

The chain combines TRBV10-3 with TRBJ2-7, with 9 bases lining up with TRBD1. This CDR3 comprises 15 residues. Germline assignment: CDR1 ENHRY and CDR2 SYGVKD. J gave up 3 bases and V 2 bases, and 5 bases lay outside the gene matches. CDR3 loop: CAISEGDRALYEQYF. The DNA for the CDR3 is TGTGCCATCAGTGAGGGGGACAGGGCCCTCTACGAGCAGTACTTC.

The chain is built from TRBV7-6 and TRBJ2-7, with unresolved D. This CDR3 spans 14 amino acids. With 3 bases removed from V and 3 bases from J, the gap between germline ends came to 12 bases. Germline values: CDR1 SGHVS, CDR2 FNYEAQ. The CDR3 sequence is CASSLSTGNYEQYF. The DNA for the CDR3 is TGTGCCAGCAGCTTGTCAACTGGAAACTACGAGCAGTACTTC.

The rearrangement uses TRBV7-9 and TRBJ2-3; possibly TRBD1 for D (6 bases). Germline V CDR1 and CDR2: SEHNR, FQNEAQ (reference sequence). CDR3 length: 15 amino acids. Trimming pared 2 bases from V and 0 bases from J, leaving 9 bases between. The CDR3 here is CASSLWQGSTDTQYF. The CDR3 DNA follows: TGTGCCAGCAGCTTATGGCAGGGGAGCACAGATACGCAGTATTTT. The complete variable domain, with remaining parts taken from reference TRBV7-9 and TRBJ2-3, reads DTGVSQNPRHKITKRGQNVTFRCDPISEHNRLYWYRQTLGQGPEFLTYFQNEAQLEKSRLLSDRFSAERPKGSFSTLEIQRTEQGDSAMYLCASSLWQGSTDTQYFGPGTRLTVL.

The gene calls are TRBV4-2 and TRBJ1-2; D uncertain. The germline CDR1 and CDR2 sequences are LGHNA and YNFKEQ. CDR3 length: 14 amino acids. Deletions cut 0 bases from V and 6 bases from J, with 11 bases between. The CDR3 sequence is CASSQEGRTNGYTF. CDR3 bases: TGTGCCAGCAGCCAAGAGGGCAGAACCAATGGCTACACCTTC.

The gene calls are TRBV9 and TRBJ1-4, with D possibly being TRBD1 (6 bases). Germline CDR1 reads SGDLS; CDR2 reads YYNGEE. This CDR3 has 14 residues. Deletions cut 3 bases from V and 8 bases from J, with 14 bases between. The CDR3 bases are TGTGCCAGCAGCGCACACAGGGTACTGGAAAAACTGTTTTTT. Its protein product is CASSAHRVLEKLFF.

This CDR3 reads CASSSVILQGYEQYV. The CDR3 nucleotides are TGTGCCAGCAGCTCGGTTATTCTTCAGGGGTACGAGCAGTACGTC. The chain recombines TRBV5-8 with TRBJ2-7, with a weak D call TRBD1 (6 bases). Germline lookup yields CDR1 SGHTS and CDR2 YDEGEE. The germline V and J ends were trimmed by 3 bases and 4 bases, with 17 bases remaining between them. The length of the CDR3 is 15 residues.

The CDR3 spells CSARSTGGYTF. The CDR3 coding sequence is TGCAGTGCTAGATCGACTGGCGGCTACACCTTC. This chain joins TRBV20-1 and TRBJ1-2; D is unclear. The V and J ends lost 2 bases and 8 bases respectively, with 9 bases between them. The CDR3 totals 11 residues. Per the germline V gene, CDR1 is DFQATT and CDR2 is SNEGSKA (reference sequence).

V is TRBV5-1 and J is TRBJ1-2; D gene unclear. The V end was cut by 1 base, the J end by 4 bases, with 14 bases between. The CDR3 spans 15 residues. Germline V gene lookup returns CDR1 SGHRS and CDR2 YFSETQ. The CDR3 sequence: CASSLIPGSLYGYTF. Written as DNA, the CDR3 is TGCGCCAGCAGCTTGATTCCGGGAAGTCTCTATGGCTACACCTTC.

This chain connects TRBV6-8 to TRBJ1-5; D gene uncertain. Per germline, CDR1 MNHGY and CDR2 SAAAGT. V lost 5 bases and J 5 bases, leaving 13 bases between the germline ends. This CDR3 region has 14 residues. DNA for the CDR3: TGTGCCAGCAGTACCCCCCCCAGAGATCAGCCCCAGCATTTT. This sequence encodes CASSTPPRDQPQHF.

The chain employs TRBV28 and TRBJ1-5, with 9 bases lining up with TRBD1. After removal of 9 bases from V and 0 bases from J, the junction contained 6 bases not matched to a gene. The CDR3 sequence is 15 residues long. Germline loops: CDR1 MDHEN, CDR2 SYDVKM. The DNA for the CDR3 is TGTGCCAGTAGAACAGGGGGCGATAGCAATCAGCCCCAGCATTTT. Its translation: CASRTGGDSNQPQHF.

The rearrangement links TRBV9 to TRBJ2-7; TRBD1 matches at 8 bases. This CDR3 has 16 amino acids. The J segment lost 1 base and the V segment lost 1 base, leaving 7 bases of the junction unmatched. Germline assignment: CDR1 SGDLS and CDR2 YYNGEE. Here the CDR3 reads CASSVQERTGSYEQYV. Here the CDR3 DNA reads TGTGCCAGCAGCGTACAAGAGAGGACAGGGTCCTACGAGCAGTACGTC.

The CDR3 here is CASTGSGRVAHEQYF. The CDR3 DNA sequence: TGTGCCAGCACCGGGAGCGGGAGAGTTGCCCACGAGCAGTACTTC. This chain joins TRBV28 and TRBJ2-7; the match to TRBD2 covers 8 bases. The CDR3 contains 15 residues. V was clipped by 7 bases and J by 5 bases; unmatched bases: 13. Germline V gene lookup returns CDR1 MDHEN and CDR2 SYDVKM.

The CDR3 DNA sequence: TGCAGCGTCTCGGGACGGTTGAACACTGAAGCTTTCTTT. Its translation: CSVSGRLNTEAFF. V and J are TRBV29-1 and TRBJ1-1, with D perhaps TRBD1 (5 bases). The CDR3 is 13 amino acids. The V gene lost 6 bases and the J gene lost 0 bases, with 11 bases spanning the gap. Germline V gene sequence: CDR1 SQVTM, CDR2 ANQGSEA.

V gene TRBV18 combines with J gene TRBJ2-2, with D unclear. CDR1 is KGHSH, CDR2 LQKENI, per germline. Trimming took 6 bases from V and 1 from J, leaving 3 bases between them. The CDR3 loop spans 12 amino acids. CDR3 DNA sequence: TGTGCCAGCTCTGGGAACACCGGGGAGCTGTTTTTT. It translates to CASSGNTGELFF.

The chain couples TRBV7-3 to TRBJ1-4, with D unresolved. The length of the CDR3 is 14 residues. V was trimmed by 5 bases and J by 3 bases, leaving 10 bases between them. CDR1 is SGHTA, CDR2 FQGTGA, per germline. The CDR3 DNA sequence: TGTGCCAGCAGCCACGGGCAGCCTAATGAAAAACTGTTTTTT. It yields the protein CASSHGQPNEKLFF.

The table lists this clone with a count of one. The J gene is TRBJ2-1, the V gene TRBV23-1; no clear D gene. TRBV23-1 is an ORF for which the function is uncertain. V gave up 1 base and J gave up 7 bases, with 14 bases separating them. The CDR3 has 15 residues. Written as DNA, the CDR3 is TGCGCCAGCAGTCAATTAGGGATTCGGGTGAATGAGCAGTTCTTC. It specifies CASSQLGIRVNEQFF.

This clone was counted only a few times. The chain joins TRBV29-1 to TRBJ1-5; 9 nucleotides agree with TRBD1. Germline CDR1 SQVTM, CDR2 ANQGSEA. The J segment lost 7 bases and the V segment lost 6 bases, leaving 7 bases of the junction unmatched. The CDR3 covers 13 residues. The CDR3 protein is CSVVTGGGQPQHF. The DNA of the CDR3 is TGCAGCGTCGTGACAGGGGGAGGACAGCCCCAGCATTTT.

The chain couples TRBV6-1 to TRBJ1-3; D is uncertain. CDR1 is MNHNS, CDR2 SASEGT, per germline. The V and J ends lost 6 bases and 0 bases respectively, with 9 bases between them. The CDR3 is 14 residues long. The CDR3 loop reads CASRGSSSGNTIYF. The CDR3 coding sequence is TGTGCCAGCAGGGGCAGTTCCTCTGGAAACACCATATATTTT.